The text below deals with one TCR beta chain. The entry originates in a study of blood T cell repertoires in COVID-19. Turning to the study itself: The origin of the acute and convalescent COVID-19 samples was the United States, Italy and Spain. The analysed material was cDNA or gDNA that came from T cells, B-cell-depleted T cells, or PBMCs.

Per germline, CDR1 SGDLS and CDR2 YYNGEE. The CDR3 extends over 15 amino acids. Between the trimmed V and J ends, which lost 4 bases and 7 bases, there was a span of 18 bases. Under the authors' procedure: Estimation of nucleated cell counts relied on the amplification of reference gene primers. Data came from immunoSEQ multiplex PCR; TCRdb stores just in-frame clones and leaves some out. That table is the source of V, J and clone size, and D and trimming were worked out from the DNA. The table lists over 200,000 clones, 75% to 85% of them singletons. This sequence joins TRBV9 and TRBJ2-1; D may be TRBD2 (6 bases). The sequence came from a woman aged 30 to 39 with COVID-19, enrolled during active disease. The source material was peripheral blood. The CDR3 reads CASSPGGGPTNEQFF. The CDR3 nucleotides read TGTGCCAGCAGCCCAGGCGGAGGGCCAACAAATGAGCAGTTCTTC.